One sample yielded the 25 T cell receptor beta chains listed below, sequenced in a study of shared clonotypes between healthy human individuals. The assay was immunoSEQ multiplex PCR, and TCRdb's table has in-frame clones only and misses some. The table shows some 2,400,000 clones, with more than 90% occurring only once. Specimen: naive CD4+ T cells sorted from blood. Subset described: CD45RA+ positively selected. The receptor source for this set is a man younger than 35 in good health.

This rearrangement joins TRBV9 to TRBJ2-3, with 7 bases aligning to TRBD2. The CDR3 has 15 amino acids. V was pared by 7 bases and J by 2 bases, with 10 bases of the junction left unmatched. Germline loops: CDR1 SGDLS, CDR2 YYNGEE. This CDR3 reads CASSRSGGYTDTQYF. In DNA form, the CDR3 reads TGTGCCAGCTCCCGGTCGGGGGGTTACACAGATACGCAGTATTTT.

CDR3 in amino acids: CASSYNGQGAYGYTF. The DNA of the CDR3 is TGTGCCAGCAGTTACAACGGGCAGGGAGCCTATGGCTACACCTTC. The chain combines TRBV6-5 with TRBJ1-2, with D perhaps TRBD1 (5 bases). Trimming left V 2 bases short and J 4 bases short, with 14 bases between. Germline V gives CDR1 MNHEY, CDR2 SVGAGI. CDR3 length equals 15 residues.

The V call is TRBV7-2, the J call TRBJ1-2, with D possibly matching TRBD1 (5 bases). Per the germline V gene, CDR1 is SGHTA and CDR2 is FQGNSA. This CDR3 is built from 15 residues. Trimming took off 3 bases at V and 5 bases at J, with 16 bases between the two ends. CDR3 nucleotides: TGTGCCAGCAGCTTGGGGGACCCTCCCTCATATGGCTACACCTTC. This gives the protein CASSLGDPPSYGYTF. Filled out from reference TRBV7-2 and TRBJ1-2, the complete variable domain reads GAGVSQSPSNKVTEKGKDVELRCDPISGHTALYWYRQSLGQGLEFLIYFQGNSAPDKSGLPSDRFSAERTGGSVSTLTIQRTQQEDSAVYLCASSLGDPPSYGYTFGSGTRLTVV.

The chain links TRBV7-2 to TRBJ1-2; tentative D call: TRBD1 (6 bases). V lost 6 bases and J 6 bases, leaving 17 bases between the germline ends. This CDR3 spans 14 amino acids. Germline V lookup: CDR1 SGHTA, CDR2 FQGNSA. DNA for the CDR3: TGTGCCAGCAGTTTCCAGGGGAGAGCGGATGGCTACACCTTC. Amino acids: CASSFQGRADGYTF.

V gene TRBV4-2 combines with J gene TRBJ1-4, with D unresolved. The V gene lost 0 bases and the J gene lost 7 bases, with 6 bases spanning the gap. CDR3 length equals 13 residues. Germline V gives CDR1 LGHNA, CDR2 YNFKEQ. Here the CDR3 DNA reads TGTGCCAGCAGCCAAGAGATAGTTGAAAAACTGTTTTTT. Translated: CASSQEIVEKLFF.

The chain recombines TRBV6-1 with TRBJ2-5; D is unresolved. The length of the CDR3 is 13 residues. In germline, CDR1 is MNHNS, CDR2 SASEGT. The ends were cut back, 0 bases at V and 6 bases at J, with 8 bases in the middle. CDR3 nucleotide sequence: TGTGCCAGCAGTGAAGCGCGTGGTCAGACCCAGTACTTC. This gives the protein CASSEARGQTQYF.

This clone was detected a few times. Other nucleotide sequences from this sample produce the same CDR3. This chain uses TRBV5-1 with TRBJ1-2, with TRBD1 matching 7 bases. V was clipped by 3 bases and J by 4 bases; unmatched bases: 3. Per the germline V gene, CDR1 is SGHRS and CDR2 is YFSETQ. This CDR3 contains 13 residues. CDR3 amino acids: CASSSGQSYGYTF. CDR3 coding DNA: TGCGCCAGCAGCTCGGGACAGTCCTATGGCTACACCTTC.

The genes are TRBV30 and TRBJ1-1, with 8 bases matching TRBD1. After removal of 2 bases from V and 1 base from J, the junction contained 12 bases not matched to a gene. The CDR3 extends over 17 amino acids. CDR1 GTSNPN and CDR2 SVGIG come from the germline V gene (reference sequence). The CDR3 region is CAWSYSPWDRKNTEAFF. The DNA for the CDR3 is TGTGCCTGGAGTTACTCTCCCTGGGACAGGAAGAACACTGAAGCTTTCTTT.

This chain joins TRBV5-4 and TRBJ2-4, with 9 bases lining up with TRBD2. This CDR3 contains 16 residues. Germline CDR1 and CDR2: SGHNT and YYREEE (reference sequence). J lost 3 bases, V lost 3 bases, and 7 bases had no gene match. CDR3 residues: CASSSERGVGKNIQYF. The CDR3 coding sequence is TGTGCCAGCAGCTCCGAGCGGGGGGTTGGCAAAAACATTCAGTACTTC. Full variable domain (missing parts from reference TRBV5-4 and TRBJ2-4): ETGVTQSPTHLIKTRGQQVTLRCSSQSGHNTVSWYQQALGQGPQFIFQYYREEENGRGNFPPRFSGLQFPNYSSELNVNALELDDSALYLCASSSERGVGKNIQYFGAGTRLSVL.

J is TRBJ2-2 and V is TRBV19; D is possibly TRBD1 (6 bases). CDR3 size: 14 residues. Germline CDR1 and CDR2: LNHDA and SQIVND (reference sequence). V shed 6 bases and J shed 6 bases, with 14 bases lying between them. DNA for the CDR3: TGTGCCAGTAGCGAACAGGGAACGGCCGGGGAGCTGTTTTTT. It specifies CASSEQGTAGELFF.

The genes are TRBV4-1 and TRBJ2-3; TRBD2 matches 11 bases. Germline CDR1 and CDR2: MGHRA and YSYEKL. With 4 bases clipped from V and 2 bases from J, the junction kept 23 bases outside the gene matches. This CDR3 comprises 22 residues. Here the CDR3 reads CASSLDKGRTSGGRPTTDTQYF. CDR3 in DNA: TGCGCCAGCAGCCTTGATAAAGGGAGAACTAGCGGGGGCCGCCCTACCACAGATACGCAGTATTTT.

The chain combines TRBV7-2 with TRBJ1-3; D remains ambiguous. Deletions cut 1 base from V and 0 bases from J, with 13 bases between. This CDR3 has 17 amino acids. Germline V lookup: CDR1 SGHTA, CDR2 FQGNSA. The CDR3 is CASSLGVGRSSGNTIYF. As DNA, the CDR3 is TGTGCCAGCAGCTTAGGGGTGGGGAGGAGCTCTGGAAACACCATATATTTT.

J is TRBJ1-5 and V is TRBV19, with a tentative D call TRBD1 (6 bases). From germline, CDR1 is LNHDA and CDR2 SQIVND (reference sequence). V was trimmed by 0 bases and J by 2 bases, leaving 8 bases between them. The CDR3 spans 15 residues. CDR3: CASSIEGAGNQPQHF. In nucleotides, the CDR3 is TGTGCCAGTAGTATAGAGGGGGCGGGCAATCAGCCCCAGCATTTT.

V usage is TRBV11-2 and J usage is TRBJ1-1, with 8 bases matching TRBD1. In germline, CDR1 is SGHAT, CDR2 FQNNGV. The junction had 2 bases not matched to a gene; V was cut back by 1 base and J by 1 base. This CDR3 contains 15 residues. CDR3 sequence: CASSLGQGTNTEAFF. In DNA form, the CDR3 reads TGTGCCAGCAGCTTAGGACAGGGGACGAACACTGAAGCTTTCTTT.

This clone was picked up a small number of times. Additional DNA sequences in this sample encode the identical CDR3. This chain links TRBV5-1 with TRBJ1-6; weak D call: TRBD1 (5 bases). In germline, CDR1 is SGHRS, CDR2 YFSETQ. The ends were cut back, 0 bases at V and 10 bases at J, with 14 bases in the middle. The CDR3 covers 15 residues. In DNA, the CDR3 is TGCGCCAGCAGCTTGGCCGGAGCAGGGCGGTCACCCCTCCACTTT. Its protein product is CASSLAGAGRSPLHF.

The chain has TRBV2 and TRBJ1-5, with TRBD1 as a possible D gene (6 bases). Per germline, CDR1 SNHLY and CDR2 FYNNEI. The CDR3 covers 14 residues. V was clipped by 6 bases and J by 1 base, with 10 bases between them. This CDR3 is CASRPGTSNQPQHF. CDR3 nucleotides: TGTGCCAGCAGGCCCGGGACAAGCAATCAGCCCCAGCATTTT.

This chain connects TRBV19 to TRBJ2-7; D is perhaps TRBD1 (6 bases). Germline V gene data show CDR1 as LNHDA and CDR2 as SQIVND (reference sequence). This CDR3 is built from 15 residues. The V end was cut by 5 bases, the J end by 3 bases, with 17 bases between. The CDR3 bases are TGTGCCAGTAGTCCCGCCCGGGGACAAAGCTACGAGCAGTACTTC. Its translation is CASSPARGQSYEQYF.

The V gene is TRBV4-1, the J gene TRBJ2-3; 11 nucleotides agree with TRBD2. The CDR3 loop spans 17 amino acids. Germline values: CDR1 MGHRA, CDR2 YSYEKL. After removal of 4 bases from V and 0 bases from J, the junction contained 6 bases not matched to a gene. CDR3 region: CASSPTGTSGSTDTQYF. DNA of the CDR3: TGCGCCAGCAGCCCAACTGGGACTAGCGGAAGCACAGATACGCAGTATTTT.

This clone is a singleton in its sample. Distinct nucleotide sequences in the sample also encode this CDR3. V gene TRBV30 combines with J gene TRBJ2-4, with unresolved D. The CDR3 runs 13 residues. V was cut by 1 base and J by 2 bases, with 6 bases left in between. Germline lookup yields CDR1 GTSNPN and CDR2 SVGIG (reference sequence). The CDR3 nucleotides are TGTGCCTGGAGTGCCGGGTCCAAAAACATTCAGTACTTC. Amino acid sequence: CAWSAGSKNIQYF.

This clone was found once. The chain employs TRBV2 and TRBJ2-2, with TRBD2 matching 8 bases. Germline trimming cut 6 bases from V and 4 bases from J; bases unmatched to any gene: 7. This CDR3 spans 15 amino acids. CDR1 is SNHLY, CDR2 FYNNEI, per germline. CDR3 coding DNA: TGTGCCAGCAGCCCCTCCAGCGGGAGCACCGGGGAGCTGTTTTTT. It specifies CASSPSSGSTGELFF.

The DNA for the CDR3 is TGTGCCAGCAGTGAGCAGGGGGATACGCAGTATTTT. It specifies CASSEQGDTQYF. This chain joins TRBV6-1 and TRBJ2-3, with a weak D call TRBD1 (6 bases). Germline lookup yields CDR1 MNHNS and CDR2 SASEGT. V was cut by 3 bases and J by 6 bases, with 7 bases left in between. The length of the CDR3 is 12 residues.

This clone was seen just once. The CDR3 loop is CASSPYGGSPQYF. The CDR3 DNA is TGTGCCAGCAGCCCGTACGGAGGGTCCCCGCAGTATTTT. The gene calls are TRBV14 and TRBJ2-3; tentatively, D is TRBD2 (6 bases). This CDR3 has 13 amino acids. CDR1 is SGHDN and CDR2 is FVKESK in the germline V gene. Trimming removed 4 bases at V and 10 bases at J, with 15 bases between.

The chain combines TRBV10-2 with TRBJ2-2; TRBD1 matches at 7 bases. There are 15 residues in the CDR3. J was trimmed by 7 bases and V by 6 bases; bases with no gene match: 11. The germline V gene encodes CDR1 WSHSY and CDR2 SAAADI. The CDR3, as DNA: TGCGCCAGCAGACCCGGGTCTGACAGGGTCGGGGAGCTGTTTTTT. Its translation is CASRPGSDRVGELFF.

CDR3 nucleotides: TGTGCCAGCAGGGGGGAACAAAGGTTGGAAAAACTGTTTTTT. Its translation: CASRGEQRLEKLFF. This chain connects TRBV21-1 to TRBJ1-4. TRBV21-1 is given as a pseudogene. The CDR3 sequence is 14 residues long.

This chain links TRBV7-9 with TRBJ2-2; a possible D gene is TRBD1 (6 bases). The CDR3 loop spans 16 amino acids. Germline-derived CDR1 and CDR2 are SEHNR and FQNEAQ (reference sequence). V was clipped by 7 bases and J by 4 bases, with 19 bases between them. CDR3 in amino acids: CASTIYRDILTGELFF. The CDR3 coding sequence is TGTGCCAGCACCATTTACCGGGACATCCTCACCGGGGAGCTGTTTTTT.